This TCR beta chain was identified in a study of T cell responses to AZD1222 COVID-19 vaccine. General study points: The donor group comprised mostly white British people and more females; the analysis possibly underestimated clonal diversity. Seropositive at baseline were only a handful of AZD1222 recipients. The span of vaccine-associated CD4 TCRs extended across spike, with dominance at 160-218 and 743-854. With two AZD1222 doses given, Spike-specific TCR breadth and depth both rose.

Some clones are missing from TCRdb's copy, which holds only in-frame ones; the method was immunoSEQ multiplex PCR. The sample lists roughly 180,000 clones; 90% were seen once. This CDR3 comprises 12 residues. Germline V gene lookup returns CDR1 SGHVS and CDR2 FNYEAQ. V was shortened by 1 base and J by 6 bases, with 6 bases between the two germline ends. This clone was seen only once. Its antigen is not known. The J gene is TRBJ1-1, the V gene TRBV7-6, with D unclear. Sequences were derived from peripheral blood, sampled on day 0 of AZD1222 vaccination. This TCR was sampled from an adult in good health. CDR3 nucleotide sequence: TGTGCCAGCAGCTTAGGGCAATCTGAAGCTTTCTTT. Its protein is CASSLGQSEAFF.